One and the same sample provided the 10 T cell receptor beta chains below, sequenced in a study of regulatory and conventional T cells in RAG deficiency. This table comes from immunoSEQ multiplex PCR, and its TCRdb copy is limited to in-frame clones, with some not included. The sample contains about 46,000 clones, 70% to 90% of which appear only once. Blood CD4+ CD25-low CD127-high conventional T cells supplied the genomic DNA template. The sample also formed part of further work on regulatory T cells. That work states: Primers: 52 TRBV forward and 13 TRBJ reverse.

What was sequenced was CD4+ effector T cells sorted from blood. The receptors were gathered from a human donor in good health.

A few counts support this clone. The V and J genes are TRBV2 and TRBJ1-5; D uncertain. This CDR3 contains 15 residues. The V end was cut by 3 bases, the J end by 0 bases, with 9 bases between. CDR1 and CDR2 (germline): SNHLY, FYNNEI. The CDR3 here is CASSDRPYSNQPQHF. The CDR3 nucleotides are TGTGCCAGCAGTGACAGGCCCTATAGCAATCAGCCCCAGCATTTT.

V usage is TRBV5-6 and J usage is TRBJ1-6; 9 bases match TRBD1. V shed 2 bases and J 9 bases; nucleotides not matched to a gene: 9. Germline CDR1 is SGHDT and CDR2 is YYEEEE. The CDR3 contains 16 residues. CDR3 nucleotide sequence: TGTGCCAGCAGCTTTTTGTCGGGACAGGGAACTTCACCCCTCCACTTT. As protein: CASSFLSGQGTSPLHF.

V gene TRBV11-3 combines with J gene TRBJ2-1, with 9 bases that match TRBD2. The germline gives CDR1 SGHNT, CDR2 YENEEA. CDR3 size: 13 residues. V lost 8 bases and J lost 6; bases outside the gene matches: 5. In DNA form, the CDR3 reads TGTGCCAGCGGAAAAGCGGGAGGCAATGAGCAGTTCTTC. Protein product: CASGKAGGNEQFF.

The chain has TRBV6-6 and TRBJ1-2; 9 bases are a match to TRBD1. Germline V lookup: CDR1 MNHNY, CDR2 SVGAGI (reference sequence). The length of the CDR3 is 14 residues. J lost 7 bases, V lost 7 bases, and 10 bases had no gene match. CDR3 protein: CASTRDWGQGGYTF. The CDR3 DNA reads TGTGCCAGCACGAGGGATTGGGGACAGGGTGGCTACACCTTC.

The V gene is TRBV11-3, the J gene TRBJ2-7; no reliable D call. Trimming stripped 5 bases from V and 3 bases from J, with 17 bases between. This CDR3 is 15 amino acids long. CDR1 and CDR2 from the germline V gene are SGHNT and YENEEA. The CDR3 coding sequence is TGTGCCAGCAGCCATCACGCTCTAGGTAGCTACGAGCAGTACTTC. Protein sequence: CASSHHALGSYEQYF.

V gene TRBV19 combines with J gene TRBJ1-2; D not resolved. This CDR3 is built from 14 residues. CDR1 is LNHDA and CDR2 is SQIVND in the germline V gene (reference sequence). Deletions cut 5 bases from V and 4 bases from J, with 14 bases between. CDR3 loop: CASSLRLDSYGYTF. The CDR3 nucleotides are TGTGCCAGTAGTCTCCGACTGGATTCCTATGGCTACACCTTC.

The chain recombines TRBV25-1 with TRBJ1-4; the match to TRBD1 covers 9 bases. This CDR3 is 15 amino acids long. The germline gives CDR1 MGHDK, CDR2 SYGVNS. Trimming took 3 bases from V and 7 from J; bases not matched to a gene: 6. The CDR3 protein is CASSDDRGMGEKLFF. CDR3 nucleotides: TGTGCCAGCAGTGACGACAGGGGGATGGGTGAAAAACTGTTTTTT.

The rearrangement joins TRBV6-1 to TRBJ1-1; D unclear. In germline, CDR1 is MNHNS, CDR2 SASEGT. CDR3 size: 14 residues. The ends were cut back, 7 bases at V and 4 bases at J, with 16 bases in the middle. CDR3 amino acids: CASNLLGKGTEAFF. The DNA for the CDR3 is TGTGCCAGCAACCTCCTAGGGAAGGGCACTGAAGCTTTCTTT.

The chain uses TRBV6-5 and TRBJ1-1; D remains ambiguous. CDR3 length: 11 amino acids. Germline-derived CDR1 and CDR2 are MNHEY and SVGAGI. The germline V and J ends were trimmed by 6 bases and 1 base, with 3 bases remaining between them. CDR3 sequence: CASSRNTEAFF. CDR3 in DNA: TGTGCCAGCAGCAGGAACACTGAAGCTTTCTTT.

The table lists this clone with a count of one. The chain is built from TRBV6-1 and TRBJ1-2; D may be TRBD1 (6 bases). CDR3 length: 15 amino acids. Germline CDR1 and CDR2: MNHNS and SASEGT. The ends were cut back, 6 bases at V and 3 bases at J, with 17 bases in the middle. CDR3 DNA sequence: TGTGCCAGCAGCAGCCAGGGGAAGGGGGACTATGGCTACACCTTC. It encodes CASSSQGKGDYGYTF.